A selection of T cell receptor beta chains follows, all from one sample in a study of T cells in Graves' hyperthyroidism and ophthalmopathy. Each CDR3 protein is one row after TCRdb ran MiXCR on the multiplex PCR reads. The sample shows 500,000 to 750,000 distinct CDR3 sequences, 12% to 15% of them seen only once. The specimen was blood. The receptors come from a young woman with Graves' ophthalmopathy. CDR3s include the opening cysteine and the closing phenylalanine or tryptophan. A D gene is named only where the DNA matches it firmly. The size field is filled for only some rows; it gives once, few, many or a size class.

clone_size j_call d_call v_call cdr3_nt cdr3_aa
many TRBJ2-7 . TRBV6-1 TGTGCCAGCTACGGCAGTGGCAGGTATTACGAGCAGTACTTC CASYGSGRYYEQYF
many TRBJ2-1 TRBD2 TRBV28 TGTGCCAGCAGTTTAAAGGGTTTGGCTAGCGGGAGGTATGAGCAGTTCTTC CASSLKGLASGRYEQFF
few TRBJ2-2 TRBD2 TRBV18 TGTGCCAGCTCCCCTCGAAGCGGGGGGAACACCGGGGAGCTGTTTTTT CASSPRSGGNTGELFF
few TRBJ2-1 TRBD1 TRBV7-6 TGTGCCAGCAGCTCCTCCAGACCCTTACACCGCGGACAGGCACGAGTAATATACTACAATGAGCAGTTCTTC CASSSSRPLHRGQARVIYYNEQFF
. TRBJ2-7 TRBD2 TRBV4-1 TGCGCCAGCAGCCAATACACAGGGTTCTTCCTAGCGGGAGAGGTCAACGAGCAGTACTTC CASSQYTGFFLAGEVNEQYF
many TRBJ2-7 . TRBV28 TGTGCCAGCAGTTCACCGCAGTTACGGGGTGACTACGAGCAGTACTTC CASSSPQLRGDYEQYF
few TRBJ2-7 TRBD2 TRBV4-3 TGCGCCAGCAGCCACATATCGGGGACTAGCGGGAGGCAATCCTACGAGCAGTACTTC CASSHISGTSGRQSYEQYF
many TRBJ2-5 TRBD2 TRBV9 TGTGCCAGCAGCATCCGTGGGGAGGCGGGAGTCAAGACCCAGTACTTC CASSIRGEAGVKTQYF
many TRBJ2-1 TRBD2 TRBV11-2 TGTGCCAGCGCCCGGGGGGGCGGGAGCCAAAATGAGCAGTTCTTC CASARGGGSQNEQFF
. TRBJ2-7 . TRBV7-9 TGTGCCAGCAGCCTGGTGGGAGGACAGGCCCCCTACGAGCAGTACTTC CASSLVGGQAPYEQYF
many TRBJ1-1 . TRBV28 TGTGCCAGCAGTTTAGAACAGGCGGTGGGCACTGAAGCTTTCTTT CASSLEQAVGTEAFF
many TRBJ2-5 . TRBV9 TGTGCCAGCAGCGGTGGACAGCATTACCAAGAGACCCAGTACTTC CASSGGQHYQETQYF
many TRBJ2-2 TRBD1 TRBV5-8 TGTGCCAGCAGCCTAGAAGGGGGCAGGGAGAACACCGGGGAGCTGTTTTTT CASSLEGGRENTGELFF
many TRBJ1-1 . TRBV20-1 TGCAGTGCTAGAGGAAGGGGATGGGACACTGAAGCTTTCTTT CSARGRGWDTEAFF
many TRBJ1-1 . TRBV2 TGTGCCAGCCGGGACCCCGGGAGGAACACTGAAGCTTTCTTT CASRDPGRNTEAFF
. TRBJ2-5 . TRBV7-7 TGTGCTAGCAGCTTAGTACCTGATAAACAAGAGACCCAGTACTTC CASSLVPDKQETQYF
. TRBJ1-3 . TRBV10-3 TGTGCCATCAGTGAGTCGTCAGGGCGAAGAAACACCATATATTTT CAISESSGRRNTIYF
many TRBJ2-2 . TRBV5-1 TGCGCCAGCAGCTTGGGTTTACTACCAAACACCGGGGAGCTGTTTTTT CASSLGLLPNTGELFF
. TRBJ2-3 TRBD1 TRBV7-2 TGTGCCAGCAGCTTAGACAGGGGCACAACAGATACGCAGTATTTT CASSLDRGTTDTQYF
few TRBJ2-1 . TRBV12-3/TRBV12-4 TGTGCCAGCAGTAGGACTGGTTCGAGGAATGAGCAGTTCTTC CASSRTGSRNEQFF
few TRBJ2-2 . TRBV7-6 TGTGCCAGCAGCCCTGCTAGCACCGCCCCCGGGGAGCTGTTTTTT CASSPASTAPGELFF
many TRBJ2-3 . TRBV20-1 TGCAGTGCTAGAGATCCGCAGGGTGGGGATACGCAGTATTTT CSARDPQGGDTQYF